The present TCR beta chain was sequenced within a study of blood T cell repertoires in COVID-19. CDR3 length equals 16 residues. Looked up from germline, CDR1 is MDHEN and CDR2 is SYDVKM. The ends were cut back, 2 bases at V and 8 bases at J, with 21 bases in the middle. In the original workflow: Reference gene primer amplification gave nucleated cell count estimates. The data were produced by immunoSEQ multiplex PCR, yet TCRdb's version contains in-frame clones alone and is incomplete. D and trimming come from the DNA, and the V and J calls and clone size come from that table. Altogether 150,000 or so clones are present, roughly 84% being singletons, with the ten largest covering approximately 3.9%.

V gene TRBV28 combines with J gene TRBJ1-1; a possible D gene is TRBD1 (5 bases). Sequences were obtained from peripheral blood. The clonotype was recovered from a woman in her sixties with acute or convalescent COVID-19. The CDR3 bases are TGTGCCAGCAGTTTACCCTACCTGGGGGGGTCGACCGAAGCTTTCTTT. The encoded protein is CASSLPYLGGSTEAFF. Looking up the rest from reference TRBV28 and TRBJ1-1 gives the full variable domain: DVKVTQSSRYLVKRTGEKVFLECVQDMDHENMFWYRQDPGLGLRLIYFSYDVKMKEKGDIPEGYSVSREKKERFSLILESASTNQTSMYLCASSLPYLGGSTEAFFGQGTRLTVV.